This is a list of T cell receptor beta chains from one sample in a study of low-dose radiotherapy and immunotherapy resistance in tumors. MiXCR, run by TCRdb on the reads, gives a single entry per CDR3 protein. This table has around 80,000 distinct CDR3 sequences, around a sixth appearing once. The sample consisted of PBMCs, taken after low-dose radiotherapy plus immunotherapy. These receptors were obtained from a male donor with prostate cancer. Each CDR3 is given with its conserved first and last residue. A D gene is named only where the DNA matches it firmly. A row's size may be missing; if present it is once, few, many or a size class.

abundance: .
j_gene: TRBJ2-1
v_gene: TRBV4-3
d_gene: TRBD2
CDR3aa: CASSQDSTSGGPYNEQFF
CDR3nt: TGCGCCAGCAGCCAAGATTCGACTAGCGGAGGACCCTACAATGAGCAGTTCTTC

abundance: many
j_gene: TRBJ2-1
v_gene: TRBV10-3
d_gene: .
CDR3aa: CAIRGLGEQFF
CDR3nt: TGTGCCATCAGAGGGCTGGGAGAGCAGTTCTTC

abundance: many
j_gene: TRBJ2-1
v_gene: TRBV28
d_gene: TRBD2
CDR3aa: CASNSGTPPRNEQFF
CDR3nt: TGTGCCAGCAATAGCGGGACACCTCCCCGAAATGAGCAGTTCTTC

abundance: many
j_gene: TRBJ2-3
v_gene: TRBV7-8
d_gene: TRBD2
CDR3aa: CASSPPLREATDTQYF
CDR3nt: TGTGCCAGCAGCCCGCCCCTGCGGGAGGCCACAGATACGCAGTATTTT

abundance: many
j_gene: TRBJ2-1
v_gene: TRBV3-1
d_gene: TRBD2
CDR3aa: CASSAPSGRANEQFF
CDR3nt: TGTGCCAGCAGCGCCCCTAGCGGGAGGGCGAATGAGCAGTTCTTC

abundance: .
j_gene: TRBJ2-5
v_gene: TRBV4-3
d_gene: .
CDR3aa: CASSQGNRGETQYF
CDR3nt: TGCGCCAGCAGCCAAGGAAATCGAGGGGAGACCCAGTACTTC

abundance: many
j_gene: TRBJ1-4
v_gene: TRBV12-3/TRBV12-4
d_gene: .
CDR3aa: CASTGLPNEKLFF
CDR3nt: TGTGCCAGCACCGGATTGCCAAATGAAAAACTGTTTTTT

abundance: .
j_gene: TRBJ2-7
v_gene: TRBV21-1
d_gene: .
CDR3aa: CASRQGSAYEQYF
CDR3nt: TGTGCCAGCCGACAGGGGTCGGCCTACGAGCAGTACTTC

abundance: many
j_gene: TRBJ2-7
v_gene: TRBV4-1
d_gene: TRBD1
CDR3aa: CASSQGDRERNEQYF
CDR3nt: TGCGCCAGCAGCCAAGGAGACAGGGAACGAAACGAGCAGTACTTC

abundance: many
j_gene: TRBJ1-1
v_gene: TRBV29-1
d_gene: .
CDR3aa: CSVCRSEAFF
CDR3nt: TGCAGCGTCTGCCGCAGCGAAGCTTTCTTT

abundance: many
j_gene: TRBJ2-7
v_gene: TRBV30
d_gene: .
CDR3aa: CAWSVGGVTGEQYF
CDR3nt: TGTGCCTGGAGTGTAGGGGGGGTCACGGGTGAGCAGTACTTC

abundance: many
j_gene: TRBJ2-7
v_gene: TRBV25-1
d_gene: .
CDR3aa: CASRGHYEQYF
CDR3nt: TGTGCCAGCCGGGGACATTACGAGCAGTACTTC

abundance: many
j_gene: TRBJ2-1
v_gene: TRBV7-2
d_gene: .
CDR3aa: CASTPSYNEQFF
CDR3nt: TGTGCCAGCACCCCCTCCTACAATGAGCAGTTCTTC

abundance: many
j_gene: TRBJ1-3
v_gene: TRBV4-1
d_gene: .
CDR3aa: CASSQEDSYSGNTIYF
CDR3nt: TGCGCCAGCAGCCAAGAGGACAGTTACTCTGGAAACACCATATATTTT

abundance: many
j_gene: TRBJ2-7
v_gene: TRBV20-1
d_gene: .
CDR3aa: CSARDLGILYEQYF
CDR3nt: TGCAGTGCTAGAGATCTAGGGATCCTCTACGAGCAGTACTTC

abundance: many
j_gene: TRBJ2-7
v_gene: TRBV27
d_gene: .
CDR3aa: CASSLSQDPAYEQYF
CDR3nt: TGTGCCAGCAGTTTATCACAGGACCCGGCCTACGAGCAGTACTTC

abundance: many
j_gene: TRBJ2-4
v_gene: TRBV19
d_gene: .
CDR3aa: CASRITGKETNIQYF
CDR3nt: TGTGCCAGTAGGATAACCGGAAAGGAGACAAACATTCAGTACTTC

abundance: many
j_gene: TRBJ1-5
v_gene: TRBV6-6
d_gene: TRBD1
CDR3aa: CASRLDREGYQPQHF
CDR3nt: TGTGCCAGCAGACTCGACAGGGAAGGCTATCAGCCCCAGCATTTT

abundance: few
j_gene: TRBJ1-1
v_gene: TRBV3-1
d_gene: .
CDR3aa: CASSQGTQGGPEAFF
CDR3nt: TGTGCCAGCAGCCAAGGTACTCAGGGAGGACCTGAAGCTTTCTTT

abundance: many
j_gene: TRBJ1-4
v_gene: TRBV4-3
d_gene: TRBD1
CDR3aa: CASSLQGANEKLFF
CDR3nt: TGCGCCAGCAGCCTACAGGGGGCGAATGAAAAACTGTTTTTT

abundance: many
j_gene: TRBJ1-4
v_gene: TRBV12-3/TRBV12-4
d_gene: .
CDR3aa: CASSLDLKEKLFF
CDR3nt: TGTGCCAGCAGTTTAGACCTTAAAGAAAAACTGTTTTTT

abundance: many
j_gene: TRBJ1-1
v_gene: TRBV5-1
d_gene: TRBD1
CDR3aa: CASSFGQGSLNTEAFF
CDR3nt: TGCGCCAGCAGCTTTGGACAGGGGTCATTGAACACTGAAGCTTTCTTT

abundance: many
j_gene: TRBJ2-3
v_gene: TRBV4-2
d_gene: TRBD1
CDR3aa: CASSQAGGQGTDTQYF
CDR3nt: TGTGCCAGCAGCCAAGCGGGGGGACAGGGTACAGATACGCAGTATTTT

abundance: .
j_gene: TRBJ2-7
v_gene: TRBV6-8
d_gene: .
CDR3aa: CASTLGGMVGEQYF
CDR3nt: TGTGCCAGCACCCTAGGCGGGATGGTCGGCGAGCAGTACTTC

abundance: .
j_gene: TRBJ2-7
v_gene: TRBV4-2
d_gene: TRBD1
CDR3aa: CASSQGGGQGHEQYF
CDR3nt: TGTGCCAGCAGCCAAGGGGGAGGACAGGGGCACGAGCAGTACTTC

abundance: .
j_gene: TRBJ2-1
v_gene: TRBV7-9
d_gene: .
CDR3aa: CASSLIGTSYNEQFF
CDR3nt: TGTGCCAGCAGCTTAATCGGGACGTCCTACAATGAGCAGTTCTTC

abundance: .
j_gene: TRBJ2-1
v_gene: TRBV20-1
d_gene: .
CDR3aa: CSAIADTGSYNEQFF
CDR3nt: TGCAGTGCTATTGCGGACACCGGCTCCTACAATGAGCAGTTCTTC

abundance: .
j_gene: TRBJ2-7
v_gene: TRBV7-2
d_gene: .
CDR3aa: CASSFPGRTLLHEQYF
CDR3nt: TGTGCCAGCAGCTTCCCGGGACGAACCTTACTCCACGAGCAGTACTTC

abundance: many
j_gene: TRBJ2-7
v_gene: TRBV20-1
d_gene: .
CDR3aa: CSARVRYSYEQYF
CDR3nt: TGCAGTGCTAGAGTTCGGTACTCCTACGAGCAGTACTTC

abundance: .
j_gene: TRBJ2-2
v_gene: TRBV27
d_gene: .
CDR3aa: CASSLSRENTGELFF
CDR3nt: TGTGCCAGCAGTTTGTCTAGGGAGAACACCGGGGAGCTGTTTTTT

abundance: many
j_gene: TRBJ2-1
v_gene: TRBV27
d_gene: .
CDR3aa: CASTLRWMGSYNEQFF
CDR3nt: TGTGCCAGCACTCTGAGGTGGATGGGGTCCTACAATGAGCAGTTCTTC

abundance: many
j_gene: TRBJ2-5
v_gene: TRBV24-1
d_gene: .
CDR3aa: CATSATGLNQETQYF
CDR3nt: TGTGCCACCAGTGCCACAGGGCTGAACCAAGAGACCCAGTACTTC